This TCR beta chain was sequenced during a study of molecular identifiers for immune sequencing clone quantification. Trimming at V came to 3 bases and at J to 2 bases, leaving 4 bases not matched to a gene. Germline V gene lookup returns CDR1 MNHEY and CDR2 SMNVEV (reference sequence). The CDR3 loop spans 14 amino acids. This clonotype has a count of ten or more. TCRdb re-called the PCR reads through MiXCR, storing one row per CDR3 protein. There are some 590,000 distinct CDR3 sequences in the sample; roughly 23% occur only once, and about 0.8% lies in the top ten. Source material: naive CD8+ T cells from blood, with Jurkat cell RNA spiked in. As to subset: FACS-sorted CD8+CD4-CCR7+CD45RA+ naive T cells. This clonotype was obtained from a human donor in good health. Some libraries in this study had Jurkat cell RNA spiked in. The genes are TRBV27 and TRBJ2-7; TRBD1 matches 7 bases. The DNA of the CDR3 is TGTGCCAGCAGTTTTCTGGGGACAGCCTACGAGCAGTACTTC. Translation: CASSFLGTAYEQYF.